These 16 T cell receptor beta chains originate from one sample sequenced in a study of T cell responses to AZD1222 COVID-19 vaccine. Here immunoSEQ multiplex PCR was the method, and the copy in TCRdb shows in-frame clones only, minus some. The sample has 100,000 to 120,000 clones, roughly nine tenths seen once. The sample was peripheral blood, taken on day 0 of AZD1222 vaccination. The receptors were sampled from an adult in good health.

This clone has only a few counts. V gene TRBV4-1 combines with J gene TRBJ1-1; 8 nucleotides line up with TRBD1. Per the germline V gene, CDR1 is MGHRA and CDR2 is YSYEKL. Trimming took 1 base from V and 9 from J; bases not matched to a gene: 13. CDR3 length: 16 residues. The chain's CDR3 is CASSQAGQAISIKAFF. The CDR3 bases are TGCGCCAGCAGCCAAGCGGGACAGGCGATTTCGATAAAAGCTTTCTTT.

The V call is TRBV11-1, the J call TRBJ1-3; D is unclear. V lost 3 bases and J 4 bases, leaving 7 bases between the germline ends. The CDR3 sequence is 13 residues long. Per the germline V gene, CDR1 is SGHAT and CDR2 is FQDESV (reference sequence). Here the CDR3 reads CASSLAGGNTIYF. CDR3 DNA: TGTGCCAGCAGCTTGGCCGGCGGAAACACCATATATTTT. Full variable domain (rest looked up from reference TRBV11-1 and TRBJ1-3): EAEVAQSPRYKITEKSQAVAFWCDPISGHATLYWYRQILGQGPELLVQFQDESVVDDSQLPKDRFSAERLKGVDSTLKIQPAELGDSAMYLCASSLAGGNTIYFGEGSWLTVV.

The CDR3 sequence: CASSLQGYYGYTF. In nucleotides, the CDR3 is TGTGCCAGCAGTCTCCAGGGTTACTATGGCTACACCTTC. The chain couples TRBV27 to TRBJ1-2; D is possibly TRBD1 (5 bases). Trimming took 5 bases from V and 3 from J, leaving 10 bases between them. Germline V gene sequence: CDR1 MNHEY, CDR2 SMNVEV (reference sequence). The CDR3 covers 13 residues.

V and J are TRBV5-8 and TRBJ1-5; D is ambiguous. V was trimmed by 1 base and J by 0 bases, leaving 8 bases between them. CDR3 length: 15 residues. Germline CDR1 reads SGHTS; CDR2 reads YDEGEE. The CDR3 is CASSLRGYSNQPQHF. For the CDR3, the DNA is TGTGCCAGCAGCTTGAGAGGATATAGCAATCAGCCCCAGCATTTT. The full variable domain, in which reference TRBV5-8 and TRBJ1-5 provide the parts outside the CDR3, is EAGVTQSPTHLIKTRGQQATLRCSPISGHTSVYWYQQALGLGLQFLLWYDEGEERNRGNFPPRFSGRQFPNYSSELNVNALELEDSALYLCASSLRGYSNQPQHFGDGTRLSIL.

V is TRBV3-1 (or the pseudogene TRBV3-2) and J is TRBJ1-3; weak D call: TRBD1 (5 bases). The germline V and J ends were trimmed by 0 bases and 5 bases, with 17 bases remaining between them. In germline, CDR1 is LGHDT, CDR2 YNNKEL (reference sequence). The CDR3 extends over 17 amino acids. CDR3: CASSQEGRFGARNTIYF. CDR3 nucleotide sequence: TGTGCCAGCAGCCAAGAAGGGCGGTTCGGGGCCCGAAACACCATATATTTT.

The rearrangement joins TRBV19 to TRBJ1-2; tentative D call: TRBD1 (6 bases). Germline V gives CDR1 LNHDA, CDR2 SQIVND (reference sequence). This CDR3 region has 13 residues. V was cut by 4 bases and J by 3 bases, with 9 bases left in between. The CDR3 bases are TGTGCCAGTAGTAGTGAGGGGGACTATGGCTACACCTTC. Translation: CASSSEGDYGYTF.

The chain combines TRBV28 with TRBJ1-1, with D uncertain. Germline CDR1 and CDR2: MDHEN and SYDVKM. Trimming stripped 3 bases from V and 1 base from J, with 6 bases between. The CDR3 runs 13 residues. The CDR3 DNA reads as TGTGCCAGCAGTTTTGATAGGAACACTGAAGCTTTCTTT. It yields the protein CASSFDRNTEAFF.

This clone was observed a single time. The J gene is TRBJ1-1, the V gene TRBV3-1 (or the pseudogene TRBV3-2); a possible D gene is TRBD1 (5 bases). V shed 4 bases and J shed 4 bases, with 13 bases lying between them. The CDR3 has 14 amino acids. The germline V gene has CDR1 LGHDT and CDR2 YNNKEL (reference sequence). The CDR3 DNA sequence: TGTGCCAGCAGCCGTCGACAGACACTCACTGAAGCTTTCTTT. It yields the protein CASSRRQTLTEAFF.

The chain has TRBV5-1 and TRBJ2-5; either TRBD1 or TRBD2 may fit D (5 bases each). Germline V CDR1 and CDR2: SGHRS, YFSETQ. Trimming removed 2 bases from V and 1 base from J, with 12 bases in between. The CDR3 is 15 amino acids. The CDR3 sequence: CASSLRWGFQETQYF. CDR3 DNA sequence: TGCGCCAGCAGCTTAAGATGGGGGTTCCAAGAGACCCAGTACTTC.

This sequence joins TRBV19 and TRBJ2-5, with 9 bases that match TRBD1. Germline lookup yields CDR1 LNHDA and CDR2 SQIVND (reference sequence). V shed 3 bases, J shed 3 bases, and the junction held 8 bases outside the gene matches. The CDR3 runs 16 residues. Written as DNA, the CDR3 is TGTGCCAGTAGTATGGGAACAGGGGGCCTGGAAGAGACCCAGTACTTC. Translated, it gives CASSMGTGGLEETQYF.

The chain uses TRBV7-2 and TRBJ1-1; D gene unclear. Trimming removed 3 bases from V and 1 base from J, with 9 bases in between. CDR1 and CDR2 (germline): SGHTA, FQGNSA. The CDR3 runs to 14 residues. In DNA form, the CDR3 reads TGTGCCAGCAGCTTCGGGCCCTCGAACACTGAAGCTTTCTTT. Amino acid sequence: CASSFGPSNTEAFF.

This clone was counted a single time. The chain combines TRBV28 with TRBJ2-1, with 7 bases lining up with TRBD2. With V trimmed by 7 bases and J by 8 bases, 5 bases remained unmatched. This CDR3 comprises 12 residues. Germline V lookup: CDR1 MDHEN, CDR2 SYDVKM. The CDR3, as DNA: TGTGCCAGCATGACTAGCAGCTATGAGCAGTTCTTC. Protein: CASMTSSYEQFF.

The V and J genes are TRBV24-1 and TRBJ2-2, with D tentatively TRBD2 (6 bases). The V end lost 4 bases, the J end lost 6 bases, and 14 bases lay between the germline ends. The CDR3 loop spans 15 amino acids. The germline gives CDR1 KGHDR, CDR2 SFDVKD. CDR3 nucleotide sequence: TGTGCCACCAGTGACCCCGGACTAAAGGCCGGGGAGCTGTTTTTT. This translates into CATSDPGLKAGELFF.

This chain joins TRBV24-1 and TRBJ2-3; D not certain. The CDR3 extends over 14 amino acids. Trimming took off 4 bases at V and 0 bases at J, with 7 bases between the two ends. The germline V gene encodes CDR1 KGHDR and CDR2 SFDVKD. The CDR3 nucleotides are TGTGCCACCAGTGAGCCCCGGAGCACAGATACGCAGTATTTT. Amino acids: CATSEPRSTDTQYF.

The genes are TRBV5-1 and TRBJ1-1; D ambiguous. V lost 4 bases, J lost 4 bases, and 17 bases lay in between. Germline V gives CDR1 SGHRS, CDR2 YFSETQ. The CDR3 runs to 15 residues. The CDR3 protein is CASSDGSSVGTEAFF. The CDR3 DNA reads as TGCGCCAGCAGCGATGGATCGTCCGTCGGCACTGAAGCTTTCTTT. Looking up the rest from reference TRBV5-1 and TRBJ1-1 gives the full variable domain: KAGVTQTPRYLIKTRGQQVTLSCSPISGHRSVSWYQQTPGQGLQFLFEYFSETQRNKGNFPGRFSGRQFSNSRSEMNVSTLELGDSALYLCASSDGSSVGTEAFFGQGTRLTVV.

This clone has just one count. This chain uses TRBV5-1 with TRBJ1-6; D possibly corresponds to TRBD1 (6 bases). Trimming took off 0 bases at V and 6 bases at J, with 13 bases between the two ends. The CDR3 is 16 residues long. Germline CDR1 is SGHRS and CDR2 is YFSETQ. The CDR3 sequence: CASSLDQGRGNSPLHF. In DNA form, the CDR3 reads TGCGCCAGCAGCTTGGACCAGGGCAGGGGTAATTCACCCCTCCACTTT.